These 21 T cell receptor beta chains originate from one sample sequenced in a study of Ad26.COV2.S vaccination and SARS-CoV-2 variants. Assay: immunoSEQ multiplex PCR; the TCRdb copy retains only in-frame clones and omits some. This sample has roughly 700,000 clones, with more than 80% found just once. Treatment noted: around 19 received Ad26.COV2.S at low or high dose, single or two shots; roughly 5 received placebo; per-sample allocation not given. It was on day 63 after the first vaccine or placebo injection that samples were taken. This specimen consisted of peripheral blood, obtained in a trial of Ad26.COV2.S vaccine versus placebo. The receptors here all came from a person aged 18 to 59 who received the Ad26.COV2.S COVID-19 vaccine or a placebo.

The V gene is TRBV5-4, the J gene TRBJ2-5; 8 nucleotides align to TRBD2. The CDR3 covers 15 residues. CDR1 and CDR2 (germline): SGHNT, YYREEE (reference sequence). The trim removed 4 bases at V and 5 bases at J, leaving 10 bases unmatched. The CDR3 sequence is CASSRAAGGRETQYF. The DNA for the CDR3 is TGTGCCAGCAGCCGGGCGGCGGGAGGTCGGGAGACCCAGTACTTC.

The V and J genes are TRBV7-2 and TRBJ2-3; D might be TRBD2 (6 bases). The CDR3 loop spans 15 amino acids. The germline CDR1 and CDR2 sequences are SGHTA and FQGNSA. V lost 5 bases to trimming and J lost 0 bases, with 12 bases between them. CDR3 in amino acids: CASSPGGPSTDTQYF. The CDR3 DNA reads TGTGCCAGCAGCCCCGGAGGGCCCAGCACAGATACGCAGTATTTT.

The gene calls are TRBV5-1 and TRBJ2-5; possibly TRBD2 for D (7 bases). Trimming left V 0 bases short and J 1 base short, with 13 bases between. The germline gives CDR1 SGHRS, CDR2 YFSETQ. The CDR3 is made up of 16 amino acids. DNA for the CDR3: TGCGCCAGCAGCTTGGCCAGGGGAGGGGCCCAAGAGACCCAGTACTTC. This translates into CASSLARGGAQETQYF. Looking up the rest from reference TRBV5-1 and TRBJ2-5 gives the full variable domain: KAGVTQTPRYLIKTRGQQVTLSCSPISGHRSVSWYQQTPGQGLQFLFEYFSETQRNKGNFPGRFSGRQFSNSRSEMNVSTLELGDSALYLCASSLARGGAQETQYFGPGTRLLVL.

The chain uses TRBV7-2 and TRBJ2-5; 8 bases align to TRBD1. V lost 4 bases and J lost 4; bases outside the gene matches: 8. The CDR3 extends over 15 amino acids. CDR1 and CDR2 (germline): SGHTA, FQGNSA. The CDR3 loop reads CASSSNRGARETQYF. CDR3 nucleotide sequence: TGTGCCAGCAGCTCGAACAGGGGGGCGCGAGAGACCCAGTACTTC.

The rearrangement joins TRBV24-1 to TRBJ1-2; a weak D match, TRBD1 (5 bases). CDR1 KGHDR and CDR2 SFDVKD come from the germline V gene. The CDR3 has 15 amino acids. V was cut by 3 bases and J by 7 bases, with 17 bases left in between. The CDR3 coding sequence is TGTGCCACCAGTGATCCCTCCGGGGAAGGGACTGGCTACACCTTC. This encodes CATSDPSGEGTGYTF.

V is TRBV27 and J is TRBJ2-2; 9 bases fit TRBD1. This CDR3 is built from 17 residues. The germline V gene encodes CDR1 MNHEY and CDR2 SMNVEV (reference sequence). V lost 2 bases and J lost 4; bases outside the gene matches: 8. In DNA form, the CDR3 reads TGTGCCAGCAGTTTACTCCTGACAGGGGGAGGCACCGGGGAGCTGTTTTTT. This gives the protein CASSLLLTGGGTGELFF.

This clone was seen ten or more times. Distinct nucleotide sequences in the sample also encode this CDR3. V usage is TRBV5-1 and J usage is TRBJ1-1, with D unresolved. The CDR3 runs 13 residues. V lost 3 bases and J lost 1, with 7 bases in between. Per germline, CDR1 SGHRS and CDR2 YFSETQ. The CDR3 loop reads CASSSPGNTEAFF. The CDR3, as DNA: TGCGCCAGCAGCTCCCCAGGGAACACTGAAGCTTTCTTT.

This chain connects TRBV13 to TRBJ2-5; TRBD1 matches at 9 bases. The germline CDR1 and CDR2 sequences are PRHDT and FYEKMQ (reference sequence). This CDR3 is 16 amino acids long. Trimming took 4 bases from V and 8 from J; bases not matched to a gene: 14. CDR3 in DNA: TGTGCCAGCAGCTCCATAGCGACGGACAGGGGCAGAACCCAGTACTTC. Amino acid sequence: CASSSIATDRGRTQYF.

CDR3: CASSSTGTGKTHEQYF. In DNA form, the CDR3 reads TGTGCCAGCTCATCGACCGGGACAGGGAAAACTCACGAGCAGTACTTC. The chain carries TRBV18 and TRBJ2-7, with TRBD1 identical over 9 bases. Germline trimming cut 5 bases from V and 5 bases from J; bases unmatched to any gene: 13. CDR1 and CDR2 (germline): KGHSH, LQKENI. CDR3 length equals 16 residues.

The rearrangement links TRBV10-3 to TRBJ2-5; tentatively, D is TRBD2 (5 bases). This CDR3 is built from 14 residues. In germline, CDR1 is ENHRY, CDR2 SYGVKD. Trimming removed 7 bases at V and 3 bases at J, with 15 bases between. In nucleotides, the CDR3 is TGTGCCATCAAACGGAGAGAGGAGGAAGAGACCCAGTACTTC. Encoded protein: CAIKRREEEETQYF.

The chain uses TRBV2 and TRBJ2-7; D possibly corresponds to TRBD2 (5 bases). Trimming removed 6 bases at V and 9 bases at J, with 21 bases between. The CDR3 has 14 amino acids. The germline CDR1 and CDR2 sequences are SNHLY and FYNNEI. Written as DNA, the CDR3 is TGTGCCAGCAGGGGTGGAGCGATAACCAGCGGGCAGTACTTC. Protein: CASRGGAITSGQYF.

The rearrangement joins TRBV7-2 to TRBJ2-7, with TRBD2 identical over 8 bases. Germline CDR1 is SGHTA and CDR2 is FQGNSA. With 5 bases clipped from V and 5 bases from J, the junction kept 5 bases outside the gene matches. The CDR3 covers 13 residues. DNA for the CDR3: TGTGCCAGCAGCCCTCGGGGGGGCCACGAGCAGTACTTC. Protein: CASSPRGGHEQYF. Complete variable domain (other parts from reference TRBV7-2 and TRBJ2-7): GAGVSQSPSNKVTEKGKDVELRCDPISGHTALYWYRQSLGQGLEFLIYFQGNSAPDKSGLPSDRFSAERTGGSVSTLTIQRTQQEDSAVYLCASSPRGGHEQYFGPGTRLTVT.

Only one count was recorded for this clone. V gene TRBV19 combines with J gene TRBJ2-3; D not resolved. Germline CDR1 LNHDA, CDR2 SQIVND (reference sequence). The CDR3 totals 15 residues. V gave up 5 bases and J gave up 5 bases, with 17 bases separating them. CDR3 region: CASSFLFLDEDTQYF. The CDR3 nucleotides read TGTGCCAGTAGTTTCCTATTTCTAGATGAAGATACGCAGTATTTT. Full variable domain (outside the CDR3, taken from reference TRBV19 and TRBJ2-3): DGGITQSPKYLFRKEGQNVTLSCEQNLNHDAMYWYRQDPGQGLRLIYYSQIVNDFQKGDIAEGYSVSREKKESFPLTVTSAQKNPTAFYLCASSFLFLDEDTQYFGPGTRLTVL.

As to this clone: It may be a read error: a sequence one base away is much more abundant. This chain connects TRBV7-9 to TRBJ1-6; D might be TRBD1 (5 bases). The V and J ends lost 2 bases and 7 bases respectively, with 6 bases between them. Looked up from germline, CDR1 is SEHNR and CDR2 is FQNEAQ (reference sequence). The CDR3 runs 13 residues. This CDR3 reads CASSLRTNSPLHF. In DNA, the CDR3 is TGTGCCAGCAGCTTACGGACAAATTCACCCCTCCACTTT.

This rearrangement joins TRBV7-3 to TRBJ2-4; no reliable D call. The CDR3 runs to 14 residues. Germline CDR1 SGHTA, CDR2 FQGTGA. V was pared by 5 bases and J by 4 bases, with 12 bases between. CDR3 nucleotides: TGTGCCAGCAGCCCCAGCAGCTCAAAAAACATTCAGTACTTC. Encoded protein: CASSPSSSKNIQYF.

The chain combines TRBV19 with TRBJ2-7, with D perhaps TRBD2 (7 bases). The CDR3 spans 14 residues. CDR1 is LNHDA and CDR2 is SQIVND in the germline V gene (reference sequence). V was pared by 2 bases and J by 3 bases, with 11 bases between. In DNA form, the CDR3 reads TGTGCCAGTAGTATAAGAGCGGGACACTACGAGCAGTACTTC. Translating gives CASSIRAGHYEQYF.

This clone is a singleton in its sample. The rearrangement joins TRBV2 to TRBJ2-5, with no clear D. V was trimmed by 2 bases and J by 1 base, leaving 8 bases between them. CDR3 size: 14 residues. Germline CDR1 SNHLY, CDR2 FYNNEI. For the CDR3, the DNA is TGTGCCAGCAGTGAAATTACGGCCCAAGAGACCCAGTACTTC. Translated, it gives CASSEITAQETQYF. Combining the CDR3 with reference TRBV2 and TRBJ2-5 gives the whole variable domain EPEVTQTPSHQVTQMGQEVILRCVPISNHLYFYWYRQILGQKVEFLVSFYNNEISEKSEIFDDQFSVERPDGSNFTLKIRSTKLEDSAMYFCASSEITAQETQYFGPGTRLLVL.

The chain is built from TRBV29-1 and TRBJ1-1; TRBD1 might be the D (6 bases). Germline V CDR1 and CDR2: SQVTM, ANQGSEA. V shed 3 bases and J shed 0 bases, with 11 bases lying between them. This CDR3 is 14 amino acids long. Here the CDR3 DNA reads TGCAGCGTTGACAGGACAGAAATGAACACTGAAGCTTTCTTT. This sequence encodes CSVDRTEMNTEAFF.

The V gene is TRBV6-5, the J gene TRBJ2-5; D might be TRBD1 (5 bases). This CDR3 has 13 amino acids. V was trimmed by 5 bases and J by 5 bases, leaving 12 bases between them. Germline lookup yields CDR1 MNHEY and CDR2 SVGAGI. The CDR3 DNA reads TGTGCCAGCAGTCCCTCTGGGGCCGAGACCCAGTACTTC. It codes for CASSPSGAETQYF.

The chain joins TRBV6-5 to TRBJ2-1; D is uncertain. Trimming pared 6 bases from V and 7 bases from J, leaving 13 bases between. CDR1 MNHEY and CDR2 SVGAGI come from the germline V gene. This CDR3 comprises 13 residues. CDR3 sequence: CASSYFKGNEQFF. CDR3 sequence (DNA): TGTGCCAGCAGCTATTTCAAAGGGAATGAGCAGTTCTTC.

The chain's CDR3 is CASRANYEQYF. CDR3 nucleotide sequence: TGTGCCAGCAGGGCAAACTACGAGCAGTACTTC. The rearrangement uses TRBV25-1 and TRBJ2-7; D gene ambiguous. V lost 6 bases to trimming and J lost 3 bases, with 6 bases between them. The V gene's germline CDR1 is MGHDK and CDR2 SYGVNS. There are 11 residues in the CDR3.